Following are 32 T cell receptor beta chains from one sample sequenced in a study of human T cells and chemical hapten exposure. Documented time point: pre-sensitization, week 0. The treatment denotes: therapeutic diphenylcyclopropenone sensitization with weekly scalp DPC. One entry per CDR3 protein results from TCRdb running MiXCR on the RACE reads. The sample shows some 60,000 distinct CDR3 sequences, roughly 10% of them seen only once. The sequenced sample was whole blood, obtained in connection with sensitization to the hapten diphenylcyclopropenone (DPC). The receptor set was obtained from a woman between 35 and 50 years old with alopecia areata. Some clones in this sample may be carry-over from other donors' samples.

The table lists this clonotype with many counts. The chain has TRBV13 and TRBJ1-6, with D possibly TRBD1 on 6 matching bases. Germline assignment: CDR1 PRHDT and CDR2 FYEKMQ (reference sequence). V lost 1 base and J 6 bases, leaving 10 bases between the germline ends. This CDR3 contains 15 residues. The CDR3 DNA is TGTGCCAGCAGCTTAGCAGGGGTATCTAATTCACCCCTCCACTTT. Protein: CASSLAGVSNSPLHF.

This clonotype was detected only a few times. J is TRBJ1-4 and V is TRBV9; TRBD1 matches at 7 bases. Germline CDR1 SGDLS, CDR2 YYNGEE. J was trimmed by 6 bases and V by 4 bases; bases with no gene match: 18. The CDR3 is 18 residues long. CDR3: CASSPTEPRDRIYEKLFF. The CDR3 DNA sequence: TGTGCCAGCAGCCCTACAGAACCCCGGGACAGAATATATGAAAAACTGTTTTTT.

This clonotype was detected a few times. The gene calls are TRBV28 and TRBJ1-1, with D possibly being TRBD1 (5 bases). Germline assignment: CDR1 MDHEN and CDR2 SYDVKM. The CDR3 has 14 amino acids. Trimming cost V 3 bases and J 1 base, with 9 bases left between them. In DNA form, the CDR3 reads TGTGCCAGCAGTTTTCCCGACAGGAACACTGAAGCTTTCTTT. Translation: CASSFPDRNTEAFF.

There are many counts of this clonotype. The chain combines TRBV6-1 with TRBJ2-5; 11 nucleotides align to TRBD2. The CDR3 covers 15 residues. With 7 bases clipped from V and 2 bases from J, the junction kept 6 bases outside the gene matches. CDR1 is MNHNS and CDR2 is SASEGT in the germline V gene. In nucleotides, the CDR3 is TGTGCCAGCATTCGAATAGCGGGGGGGCAAGAGACCCAGTACTTC. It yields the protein CASIRIAGGQETQYF.

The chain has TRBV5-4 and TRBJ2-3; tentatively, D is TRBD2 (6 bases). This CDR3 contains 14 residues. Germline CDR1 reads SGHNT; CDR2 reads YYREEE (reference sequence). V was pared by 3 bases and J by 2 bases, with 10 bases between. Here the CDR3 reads CASSYGGPTDTQYF. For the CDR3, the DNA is TGTGCCAGCAGCTACGGGGGTCCCACAGATACGCAGTATTTT.

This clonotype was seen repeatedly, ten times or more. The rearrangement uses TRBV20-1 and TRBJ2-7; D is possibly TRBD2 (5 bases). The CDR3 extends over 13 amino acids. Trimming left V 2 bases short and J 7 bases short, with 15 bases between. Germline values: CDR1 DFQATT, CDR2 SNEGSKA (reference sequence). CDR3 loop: CSARSPGNWEQYF. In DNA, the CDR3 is TGCAGTGCTAGATCCCCGGGGAATTGGGAGCAGTACTTC.

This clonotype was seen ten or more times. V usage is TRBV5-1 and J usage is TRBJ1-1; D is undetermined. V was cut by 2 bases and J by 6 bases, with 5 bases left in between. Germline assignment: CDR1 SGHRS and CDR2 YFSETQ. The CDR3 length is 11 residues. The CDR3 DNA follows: TGCGCCAGCAGCTTAGGGTCTGAAGCTTTCTTT. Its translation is CASSLGSEAFF.

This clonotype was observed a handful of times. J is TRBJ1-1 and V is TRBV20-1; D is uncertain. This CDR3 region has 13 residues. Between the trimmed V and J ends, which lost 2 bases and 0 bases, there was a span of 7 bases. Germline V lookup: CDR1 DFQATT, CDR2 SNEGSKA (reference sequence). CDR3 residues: CSARTEMNTEAFF. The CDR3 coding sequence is TGCAGTGCTAGAACAGAAATGAACACTGAAGCTTTCTTT.

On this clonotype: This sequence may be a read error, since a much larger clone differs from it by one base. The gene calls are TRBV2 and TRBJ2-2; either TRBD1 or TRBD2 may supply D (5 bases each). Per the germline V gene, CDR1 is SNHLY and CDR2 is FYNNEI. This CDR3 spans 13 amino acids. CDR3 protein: CASSGDVTRELFF. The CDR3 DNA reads TGTGCCAGCAGTGGGGACGTCACCAGGGAGCTGTTTTTT.

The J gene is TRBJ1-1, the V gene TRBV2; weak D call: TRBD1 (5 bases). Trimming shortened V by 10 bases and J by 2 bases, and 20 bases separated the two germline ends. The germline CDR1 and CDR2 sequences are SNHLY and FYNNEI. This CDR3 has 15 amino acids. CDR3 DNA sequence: TGTGCCAACAGACACATAGGGGAAGGTAACACTGAAGCTTTCTTT. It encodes CANRHIGEGNTEAFF.

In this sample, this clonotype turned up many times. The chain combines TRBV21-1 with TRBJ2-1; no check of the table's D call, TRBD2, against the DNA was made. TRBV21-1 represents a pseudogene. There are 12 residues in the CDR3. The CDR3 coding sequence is TGTGCCAGCAGCAAACAGGGCCATGAGCAGTTCTTC. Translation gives CASSKQGHEQFF.

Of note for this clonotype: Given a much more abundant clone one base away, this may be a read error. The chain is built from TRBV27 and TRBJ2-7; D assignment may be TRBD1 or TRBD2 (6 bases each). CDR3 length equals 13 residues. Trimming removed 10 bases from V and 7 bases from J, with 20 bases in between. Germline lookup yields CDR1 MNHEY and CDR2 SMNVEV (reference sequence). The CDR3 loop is CATSGTRGREQYF. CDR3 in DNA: TGTGCCACCTCTGGGACACGGGGGAGGGAGCAGTACTTC.

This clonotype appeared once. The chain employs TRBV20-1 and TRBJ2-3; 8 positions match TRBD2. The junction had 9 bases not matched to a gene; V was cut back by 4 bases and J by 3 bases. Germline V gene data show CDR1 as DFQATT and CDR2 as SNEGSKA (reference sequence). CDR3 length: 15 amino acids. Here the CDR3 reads CSATRPAGVTDTQYF. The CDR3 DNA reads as TGCAGTGCTACCCGGCCAGCGGGAGTAACAGATACGCAGTATTTT.

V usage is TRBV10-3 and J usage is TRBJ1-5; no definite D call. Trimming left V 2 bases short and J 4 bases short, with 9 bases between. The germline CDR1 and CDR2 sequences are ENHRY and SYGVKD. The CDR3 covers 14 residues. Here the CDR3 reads CAISEGIPNQPQHF. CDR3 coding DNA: TGTGCCATCAGTGAGGGGATTCCGAATCAGCCCCAGCATTTT.

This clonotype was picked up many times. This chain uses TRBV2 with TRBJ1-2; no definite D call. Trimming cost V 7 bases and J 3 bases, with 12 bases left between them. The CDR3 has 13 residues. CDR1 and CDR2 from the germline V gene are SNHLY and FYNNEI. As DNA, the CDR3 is TGTGCCAGCACCCTTAGACCGGACTATGGCTACACCTTC. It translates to CASTLRPDYGYTF.

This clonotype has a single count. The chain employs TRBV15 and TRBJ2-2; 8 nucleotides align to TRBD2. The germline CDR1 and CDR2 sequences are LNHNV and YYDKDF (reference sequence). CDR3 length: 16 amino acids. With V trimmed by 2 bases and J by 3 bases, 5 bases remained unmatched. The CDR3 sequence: CATSRSGLADTGELFF. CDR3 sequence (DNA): TGTGCCACCAGCAGATCCGGACTAGCAGACACCGGGGAGCTGTTTTTT.

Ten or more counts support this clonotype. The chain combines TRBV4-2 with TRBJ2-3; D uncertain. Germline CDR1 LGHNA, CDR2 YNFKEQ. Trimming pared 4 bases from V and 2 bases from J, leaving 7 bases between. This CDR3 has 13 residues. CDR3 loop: CASSPTFTDTQYF. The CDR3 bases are TGTGCCAGCAGCCCGACTTTCACAGATACGCAGTATTTT.

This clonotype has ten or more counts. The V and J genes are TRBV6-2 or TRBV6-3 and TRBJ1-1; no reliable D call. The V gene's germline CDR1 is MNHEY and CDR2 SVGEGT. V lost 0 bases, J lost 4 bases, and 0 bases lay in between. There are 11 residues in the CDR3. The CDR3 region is CASSYSTEAFF. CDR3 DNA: TGTGCCAGCAGTTACTCCACTGAAGCTTTCTTT.

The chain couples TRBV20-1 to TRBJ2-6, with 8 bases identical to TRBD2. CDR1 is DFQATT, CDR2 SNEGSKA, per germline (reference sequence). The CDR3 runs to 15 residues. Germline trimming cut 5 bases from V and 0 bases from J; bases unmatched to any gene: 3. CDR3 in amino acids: CSARRGDSGANVLTF. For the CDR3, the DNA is TGCAGTGCTCGGCGGGGGGACTCTGGGGCCAACGTCCTGACTTTC.

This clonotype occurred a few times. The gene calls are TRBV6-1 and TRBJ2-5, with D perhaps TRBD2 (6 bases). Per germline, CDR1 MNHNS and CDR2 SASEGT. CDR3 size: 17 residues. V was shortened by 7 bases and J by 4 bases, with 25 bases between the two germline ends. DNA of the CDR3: TGTGCCAGCATCCTCAAAGCTCGGGCGGGGTATGGAGAGACCCAGTACTTC. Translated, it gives CASILKARAGYGETQYF.

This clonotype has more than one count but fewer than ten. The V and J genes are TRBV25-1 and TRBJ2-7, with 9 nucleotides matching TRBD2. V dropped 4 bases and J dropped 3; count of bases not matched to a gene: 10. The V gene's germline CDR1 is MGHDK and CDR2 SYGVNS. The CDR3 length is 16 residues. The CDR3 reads CASSVLGGRGVYEQYF. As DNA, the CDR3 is TGTGCCAGCAGTGTACTGGGCGGGAGGGGGGTCTACGAGCAGTACTTC.

CDR3 bases: TGTGCCAGCATCAATTCTGGCGGGGAGCAGTACTTC. It codes for CASINSGGEQYF. V is TRBV28 and J is TRBJ2-7; weak D call: TRBD2 (5 bases). Germline CDR1 MDHEN, CDR2 SYDVKM. V was pared by 7 bases and J by 7 bases, with 14 bases between. The CDR3 is made up of 12 amino acids.

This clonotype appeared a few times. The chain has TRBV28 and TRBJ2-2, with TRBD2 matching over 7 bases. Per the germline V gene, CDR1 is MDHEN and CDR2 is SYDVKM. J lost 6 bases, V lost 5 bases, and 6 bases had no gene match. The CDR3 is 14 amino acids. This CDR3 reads CASSAPGGSGELFF. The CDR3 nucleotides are TGTGCCAGCAGTGCCCCCGGGGGGTCCGGGGAGCTGTTTTTT.

The CDR3 is CASSFGTTSYEQYF. The CDR3 DNA follows: TGTGCCAGCAGCTTCGGGACAACCTCTTACGAGCAGTACTTC. The chain joins TRBV7-9 to TRBJ2-7, with a possible D match to TRBD1 (6 bases). Deletions cut 3 bases from V and 4 bases from J, with 13 bases between. Germline V gene sequence: CDR1 SEHNR, CDR2 FQNEAQ (reference sequence). The CDR3 runs 14 residues.

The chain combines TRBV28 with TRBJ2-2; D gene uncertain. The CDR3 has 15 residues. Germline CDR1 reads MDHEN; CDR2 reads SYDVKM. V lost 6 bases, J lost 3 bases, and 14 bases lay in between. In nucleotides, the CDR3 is TGTGCCAGCAGCTCAACTGACACAGACACCGGGGAGCTGTTTTTT. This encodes CASSSTDTDTGELFF.

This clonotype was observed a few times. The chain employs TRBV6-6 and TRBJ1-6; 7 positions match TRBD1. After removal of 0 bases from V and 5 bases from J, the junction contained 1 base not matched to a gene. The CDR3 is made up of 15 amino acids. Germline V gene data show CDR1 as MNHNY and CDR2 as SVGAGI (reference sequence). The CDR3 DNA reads TGTGCCAGCAGTTACTCGGGACAGAATAATTCACCCCTCCACTTT. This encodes CASSYSGQNNSPLHF.

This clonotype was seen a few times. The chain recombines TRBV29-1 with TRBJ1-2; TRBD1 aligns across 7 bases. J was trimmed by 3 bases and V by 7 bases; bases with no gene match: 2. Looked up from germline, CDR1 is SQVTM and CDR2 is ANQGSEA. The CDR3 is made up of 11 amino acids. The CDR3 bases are TGCAGCGGGGGGACAGACTATGGCTACACCTTC. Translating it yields CSGGTDYGYTF.

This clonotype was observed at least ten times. Here the CDR3 DNA reads TGTGCCAGCAGCGCGTCCCGGGACAGTGGGGCCAATGAGCAGTTCTTC. It encodes CASSASRDSGANEQFF. The rearrangement uses TRBV7-3 and TRBJ2-1, with 7 positions matching TRBD1. J lost 6 bases, V lost 5 bases, and 13 bases had no gene match. Germline V lookup: CDR1 SGHTA, CDR2 FQGTGA. The CDR3 runs 16 residues.

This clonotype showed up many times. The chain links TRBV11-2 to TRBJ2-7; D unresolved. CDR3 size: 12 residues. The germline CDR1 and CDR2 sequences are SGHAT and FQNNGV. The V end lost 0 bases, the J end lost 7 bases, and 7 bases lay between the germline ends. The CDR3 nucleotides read TGTGCCAGCAGCTTAGATTACGGGGAGCAGTACTTC. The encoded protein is CASSLDYGEQYF.

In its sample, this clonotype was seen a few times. The CDR3 spells CASSYSRTGANTGELFF. CDR3 in DNA: TGTGCCAGCAGTTACTCGAGGACGGGAGCGAACACCGGGGAGCTGTTTTTT. V usage is TRBV6-2 or TRBV6-3 and J usage is TRBJ2-2, with D perhaps TRBD2 (6 bases). From germline, CDR1 is MNHEY and CDR2 SVGEGT. The V gene lost 0 bases and the J gene lost 0 bases, with 11 bases spanning the gap. This CDR3 is built from 17 residues.

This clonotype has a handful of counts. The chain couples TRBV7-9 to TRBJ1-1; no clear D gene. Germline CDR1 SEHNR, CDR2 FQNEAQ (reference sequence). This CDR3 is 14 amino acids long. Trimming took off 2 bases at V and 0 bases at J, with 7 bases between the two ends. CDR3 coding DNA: TGTGCCAGCAGCTTATCGGTAATGAACACTGAAGCTTTCTTT. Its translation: CASSLSVMNTEAFF.

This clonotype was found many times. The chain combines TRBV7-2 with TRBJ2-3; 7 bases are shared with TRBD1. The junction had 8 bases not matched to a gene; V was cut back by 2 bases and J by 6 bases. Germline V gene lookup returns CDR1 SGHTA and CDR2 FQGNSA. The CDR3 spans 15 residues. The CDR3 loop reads CASSLFRGGGDTQYF. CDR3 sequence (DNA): TGTGCCAGCAGCTTATTTCGAGGGGGCGGGGATACGCAGTATTTT.